These 28 T cell receptor beta chains came from one sample sequenced in a study of cytomegalovirus exposure and HLA in healthy donors. PCR amplification relied on 60 Vbeta primers (plus 13 Jbeta primers). Profiled with immunoSEQ multiplex PCR; TCRdb holds only in-frame clones, not every one. The sample includes more than 90,000 clones. What was sequenced was PBMCs. Receptors originate from a man aged 40-55 years in good health and CMV-seropositive.

The rearrangement links TRBV18 to TRBJ2-4; maybe TRBD1 (6 bases). Per germline, CDR1 KGHSH and CDR2 LQKENI. Trimming removed 2 bases from V and 12 bases from J, with 14 bases in between. The CDR3 totals 13 residues. The CDR3: CASSPGEQGSQYF. The CDR3 nucleotides are TGTGCCAGCTCACCAGGTGAACAGGGAAGTCAGTACTTC.

The genes are TRBV19 and TRBJ2-3; 8 bases match TRBD1. The germline CDR1 and CDR2 sequences are LNHDA and SQIVND (reference sequence). The CDR3 has 14 residues. V shed 5 bases, J shed 2 bases, and the junction held 3 bases outside the gene matches. DNA of the CDR3: TGTGCCAGTAGTGACAGGGGATCCACAGATACGCAGTATTTT. Translated, it gives CASSDRGSTDTQYF.

Notes on this clone: Relative to the germline gene, one junction end is altered; a read error may explain this. This chain uses TRBV11-2 with TRBJ2-2, with D maybe TRBD1 (6 bases). CDR1 is SGHAT and CDR2 is FQNNGV in the germline V gene. The length of the CDR3 is 11 residues. The CDR3 nucleotides read TGTGCCAGCACTGCCCAAGGGGGGCTGTTTTTT. Its translation: CASTAQGGLFF.

V and J are TRBV14 and TRBJ2-5; TRBD1 matches 9 bases. V shed 4 bases and J 0 bases; nucleotides not matched to a gene: 3. The CDR3 has 15 residues. Germline V gives CDR1 SGHDN, CDR2 FVKESK. The CDR3 here is CASSRWTGDQETQYF. CDR3 sequence (DNA): TGTGCCAGCAGCCGATGGACAGGGGACCAAGAGACCCAGTACTTC.

This chain links TRBV27 with TRBJ2-7, with D hard to call. The length of the CDR3 is 16 residues. Germline CDR1 and CDR2: MNHEY and SMNVEV (reference sequence). V lost 2 bases to trimming and J lost 5 bases, with 19 bases between them. The CDR3 protein is CASSLMARLGLNEQYF. Here the CDR3 DNA reads TGTGCCAGCAGTTTAATGGCTAGACTCGGGTTGAACGAGCAGTACTTC.

V usage is TRBV10-3 and J usage is TRBJ2-1; D is unclear. The CDR3 sequence is 13 residues long. The V gene's germline CDR1 is ENHRY and CDR2 SYGVKD. With 0 bases removed from V and 7 bases from J, the gap between germline ends came to 7 bases. The CDR3 reads CAISESAPNEQFF. CDR3 nucleotides: TGTGCCATCAGTGAGTCGGCCCCGAATGAGCAGTTCTTC.

The genes are TRBV7-8 and TRBJ2-1, with D possibly TRBD1 on 5 matching bases. This CDR3 region has 12 residues. CDR1 and CDR2 from the germline V gene are SGHVS and FQNEAQ. The V end lost 3 bases, the J end lost 9 bases, and 9 bases lay between the germline ends. The chain's CDR3 is CASSFSRAEQFF. CDR3 coding DNA: TGTGCCAGCAGCTTTAGCAGGGCTGAGCAGTTCTTC. Full variable domain (remainder filled in from reference TRBV7-8 and TRBJ2-1): GAGVSQSPRYKVAKRGQDVALRCDPISGHVSLFWYQQALGQGPEFLTYFQNEAQLDKSGLPSDRFFAERPEGSVSTLKIQRTQQEDSAVYLCASSFSRAEQFFGPGTRLTVL.

The chain is built from TRBV25-1 and TRBJ1-1; TRBD1 matches at 7 bases. Germline loops: CDR1 MGHDK, CDR2 SYGVNS. The CDR3 contains 15 residues. V lost 1 base and J lost 4; bases outside the gene matches: 6. The CDR3: CASSESDTGATEAFF. CDR3 DNA sequence: TGTGCCAGCAGTGAATCCGATACAGGGGCCACTGAAGCTTTCTTT.

The V and J genes are TRBV9 and TRBJ2-1, with D possibly being TRBD1 (6 bases). In germline, CDR1 is SGDLS, CDR2 YYNGEE. This CDR3 is built from 17 residues. Trimming removed 0 bases at V and 0 bases at J, with 13 bases between. The CDR3 bases are TGTGCCAGCAGCGTAGGGTCTGGGGGCGCCTCCTACAATGAGCAGTTCTTC. Its translation: CASSVGSGGASYNEQFF.

CDR3 amino acids: CASSLNGGGRSTDTQYF. The CDR3 nucleotides read TGTGCCAGCAGCTTAAACGGGGGGGGGCGAAGCACAGATACGCAGTATTTT. The V and J genes are TRBV7-3 and TRBJ2-3; TRBD2 matches at 8 bases. J lost 0 bases, V lost 1 base, and 6 bases had no gene match. This CDR3 is 17 amino acids long. Germline V lookup: CDR1 SGHTA, CDR2 FQGTGA.

The rearrangement joins TRBV5-1 to TRBJ2-5, with TRBD2 identical over 11 bases. The CDR3 length is 17 residues. CDR1 is SGHRS and CDR2 is YFSETQ in the germline V gene. V was pared by 4 bases and J by 5 bases, with 13 bases of the junction left unmatched. The CDR3 bases are TGCGCCAGCAGCCTCCTACTAGCGGGGGAGTTACCGGAGACCCAGTACTTC. It codes for CASSLLLAGELPETQYF.

The chain carries TRBV27 and TRBJ2-7; 11 bases match TRBD2. CDR3 length equals 14 residues. Germline V gene data show CDR1 as MNHEY and CDR2 as SMNVEV (reference sequence). V shed 7 bases and J 7 bases; nucleotides not matched to a gene: 9. The CDR3 DNA is TGTGCCAGCATCGTAGCGGGAGGGCCCTGTGAGCAGTACTTC. Amino acids: CASIVAGGPCEQYF.

The chain combines TRBV10-1 with TRBJ2-3; TRBD2 matches at 9 bases. Losses at the gene ends were 6 bases for V and 0 bases for J; bases not matched to a gene: 10. This CDR3 comprises 17 residues. Germline V CDR1 and CDR2: WNHNN, SYGVQD (reference sequence). Here the CDR3 reads CASSRSGLASSTDTQYF. The CDR3 bases are TGCGCCAGCAGCCGAAGCGGACTAGCGTCTAGCACAGATACGCAGTATTTT.

The chain recombines TRBV6-4 with TRBJ1-2; D perhaps matches TRBD1 (6 bases). Germline CDR1 reads MRHNA; CDR2 reads SNTAGT. V was shortened by 6 bases and J by 8 bases, with 13 bases between the two germline ends. The CDR3 totals 12 residues. In DNA, the CDR3 is TGTGCCAGCAGGAGCCAGAGGGGGGGCTACACCTTC. It yields the protein CASRSQRGGYTF.

The gene calls are TRBV28 and TRBJ2-5, with 10 bases identical to TRBD2. The junction had 12 bases not matched to a gene; V was cut back by 6 bases and J by 2 bases. This CDR3 has 17 residues. The V gene's germline CDR1 is MDHEN and CDR2 SYDVKM. CDR3 in amino acids: CASSSTRLAGVQETQYF. In DNA, the CDR3 is TGTGCCAGCAGCTCTACACGGCTAGCGGGAGTTCAAGAGACCCAGTACTTC.

The chain links TRBV18 to TRBJ1-4; tentatively, D is TRBD1 (5 bases). Trimming removed 5 bases from V and 8 bases from J, with 12 bases in between. Per the germline V gene, CDR1 is KGHSH and CDR2 is LQKENI. This CDR3 contains 13 residues. In DNA form, the CDR3 reads TGTGCCAGCTCATCCGTTTGGGGCGAAAAACTGTTTTTT. This sequence encodes CASSSVWGEKLFF.

The gene calls are TRBV7-3 and TRBJ2-1; possible D gene TRBD2, 6 bases. The CDR3 consists of 15 residues. The germline CDR1 and CDR2 sequences are SGHTA and FQGTGA. The ends were cut back, 3 bases at V and 0 bases at J, with 9 bases in the middle. CDR3: CASSFAGSSYNEQFF. The CDR3 DNA follows: TGTGCCAGCAGCTTCGCGGGGAGCTCCTACAATGAGCAGTTCTTC.

This chain joins TRBV6-5 and TRBJ2-5; D call uncertain. In germline, CDR1 is MNHEY, CDR2 SVGAGI. V was clipped by 5 bases and J by 2 bases, with 9 bases between them. The CDR3 loop spans 13 amino acids. CDR3 nucleotide sequence: TGTGCCAGCAGTGACACACCTCAAGAGACCCAGTACTTC. It specifies CASSDTPQETQYF.

V gene TRBV6-5 combines with J gene TRBJ2-6; a possible D gene is TRBD1 (5 bases). The germline V and J ends were trimmed by 4 bases and 4 bases, with 8 bases remaining between them. The length of the CDR3 is 14 residues. From germline, CDR1 is MNHEY and CDR2 SVGAGI. In DNA, the CDR3 is TGTGCCAGCAGTTCAGGGATAGGGGCCAACGTCCTGACTTTC. Translation: CASSSGIGANVLTF.

The chain is built from TRBV10-3 and TRBJ1-1; the D gene is possibly TRBD1 (6 bases). Germline V gene lookup returns CDR1 ENHRY and CDR2 SYGVKD. The CDR3 totals 14 residues. V lost 6 bases and J 0 bases, leaving 11 bases between the germline ends. CDR3 loop: CAIRNRDMNTEAFF. CDR3 sequence (DNA): TGTGCCATCAGGAATAGGGACATGAACACTGAAGCTTTCTTT.

The J gene is TRBJ1-2, the V gene TRBV5-5; possible D gene TRBD1, 5 bases. CDR1 and CDR2 (germline): SGHKS, YYEKEE (reference sequence). Deletions cut 2 bases from V and 4 bases from J, with 9 bases between. This CDR3 spans 13 amino acids. CDR3 coding DNA: TGTGCCAGCAGCTTACAGGATTCCTATGGCTACACCTTC. Encoded protein: CASSLQDSYGYTF.

V is TRBV28 and J is TRBJ2-1; D gene ambiguous. Deletions cut 5 bases from V and 6 bases from J, with 5 bases between. CDR1 and CDR2 from the germline V gene are MDHEN and SYDVKM. The length of the CDR3 is 11 residues. CDR3 sequence (DNA): TGTGCCAGCAGTCTGTCCAATGAGCAGTTCTTC. This codes for CASSLSNEQFF.

V and J are TRBV19 and TRBJ2-7, with D maybe TRBD1 (6 bases). CDR1 is LNHDA, CDR2 SQIVND, per germline (reference sequence). The CDR3 contains 14 residues. Trimming shortened V by 5 bases and J by 5 bases, and 16 bases separated the two germline ends. Here the CDR3 DNA reads TGTGCCAGTAGTCTCGGGACAAATAGCGACGAGCAGTACTTC. Protein: CASSLGTNSDEQYF.

DNA of the CDR3: TGTGCCAGCAGCCCTACAGGGAGCAATCAGCCCCAGCATTTT. This sequence encodes CASSPTGSNQPQHF. This sequence joins TRBV7-2 and TRBJ1-5; D perhaps matches TRBD1 (6 bases). CDR3 length: 14 residues. Germline CDR1 and CDR2: SGHTA and FQGNSA. V was trimmed by 5 bases and J by 1 base, leaving 9 bases between them. Full variable domain (outside the CDR3, taken from reference TRBV7-2 and TRBJ1-5): GAGVSQSPSNKVTEKGKDVELRCDPISGHTALYWYRQSLGQGLEFLIYFQGNSAPDKSGLPSDRFSAERTGGSVSTLTIQRTQQEDSAVYLCASSPTGSNQPQHFGDGTRLSIL.

The chain has TRBV7-8 and TRBJ2-1, with D possibly being TRBD2 (5 bases). The CDR3 runs 17 residues. V lost 0 bases, J lost 8 bases, and 20 bases lay in between. In germline, CDR1 is SGHVS, CDR2 FQNEAQ. The CDR3 region has the DNA TGTGCCAGCAGCTTAGCTGCCCAACTAGTTTCCCTGGATGAGCAGTTCTTC. This translates into CASSLAAQLVSLDEQFF.

The CDR3 region is CASSERTGFGYTF. CDR3 DNA: TGCGCCAGCAGTGAACGGACAGGGTTCGGCTACACCTTC. This chain joins TRBV10-1 and TRBJ1-2; the match to TRBD1 covers 8 bases. CDR1 and CDR2 from the germline V gene are WNHNN and SYGVQD (reference sequence). Germline trimming cut 3 bases from V and 8 bases from J; bases unmatched to any gene: 5. The CDR3 length is 13 residues.

V is TRBV5-8 and J is TRBJ2-5; 11 nucleotides align to TRBD2. V lost 3 bases and J lost 2; bases outside the gene matches: 12. The CDR3 sequence is 18 residues long. CDR1 and CDR2 (germline): SGHTS, YDEGEE. The CDR3 nucleotides read TGTGCCAGCAGCTCCGACGGAATCCGACTAGCGGGACAAGAGACCCAGTACTTC. Amino acids: CASSSDGIRLAGQETQYF. Together with reference TRBV5-8 and TRBJ2-5, the CDR3 gives the full variable domain: EAGVTQSPTHLIKTRGQQATLRCSPISGHTSVYWYQQALGLGLQFLLWYDEGEERNRGNFPPRFSGRQFPNYSSELNVNALELEDSALYLCASSSDGIRLAGQETQYFGPGTRLLVL.

J is TRBJ2-2 and V is TRBV18; D ambiguous. Germline V gene lookup returns CDR1 KGHSH and CDR2 LQKENI. The CDR3 consists of 16 residues. V lost 1 base and J lost 1, with 10 bases in between. The CDR3 is CASSPLVPGNTGELFF. The CDR3 DNA sequence: TGTGCCAGCTCACCACTTGTTCCGGGGAACACCGGGGAGCTGTTTTTT.